These 29 T cell receptor beta chains originate from one sample sequenced in a study of T cells in Graves' hyperthyroidism and ophthalmopathy. The TCR beta CDR3 regions underwent amplification using RNA transcripts as the source. The HTBI primer set was used in a first-round RT-PCR of the TCR CDR3. TCRdb independently ran MiXCR on the multiplex PCR reads; one entry per CDR3 protein. The sample lists approximately 410,000 distinct CDR3 sequences, approximately 15% occurring once. The sequenced sample was blood. The receptors were sampled from a woman aged 18-30 years with Graves' hyperthyroidism.

This clonotype was seen many times. This chain connects TRBV7-2 to TRBJ2-4; D perhaps matches TRBD1 (5 bases). The CDR3 spans 14 residues. Germline assignment: CDR1 SGHTA and CDR2 FQGNSA. Trimming took 0 bases from V and 8 from J, leaving 11 bases between them. The CDR3 sequence is CASSLAQGWDIQYF. The DNA for the CDR3 is TGTGCCAGCAGCTTAGCGCAGGGTTGGGACATTCAGTACTTC.

The J gene is TRBJ2-5, the V gene TRBV12-3 or TRBV12-4; D perhaps matches TRBD2 (6 bases). There are 14 residues in the CDR3. Trimming cost V 6 bases and J 3 bases, with 14 bases left between them. This CDR3 is CASSRMGGKETQYF. CDR3 DNA: TGTGCCAGCAGCCGTATGGGGGGAAAAGAGACCCAGTACTTC.

This clonotype was seen many times. This chain joins TRBV20-1 and TRBJ1-2, with 8 bases lining up with TRBD1. With V trimmed by 6 bases and J by 5 bases, 17 bases remained unmatched. The CDR3 has 16 residues. Per the germline V gene, CDR1 is DFQATT and CDR2 is SNEGSKA (reference sequence). CDR3 sequence reads: CSAAPPGTGGIYGYTF. The DNA of the CDR3 is TGCAGTGCCGCTCCGCCCGGGACAGGCGGGATATATGGCTACACCTTC.

The table lists this clonotype with many counts. The rearrangement uses TRBV12-3 or TRBV12-4 and TRBJ2-2; maybe TRBD1 (5 bases). The CDR3 extends over 16 amino acids. Trimming took off 6 bases at V and 3 bases at J, with 17 bases between the two ends. CDR3 sequence reads: CASRRSGLSDTGELFF. CDR3 DNA: TGTGCCAGCAGGAGATCAGGGCTTTCGGACACCGGGGAGCTGTTTTTT.

This clonotype was counted many times. The V call is TRBV11-3, the J call TRBJ2-1; TRBD2 matches at 10 bases. This CDR3 spans 15 amino acids. V shed 6 bases, J shed 2 bases, and the junction held 4 bases outside the gene matches. The germline V gene has CDR1 SGHNT and CDR2 YENEEA. CDR3 protein: CASSVAGGTYNEQFF. The CDR3 nucleotides are TGTGCCAGCAGTGTAGCGGGAGGTACCTACAATGAGCAGTTCTTC.

In this sample, this clonotype turned up many times. The chain uses TRBV29-1 and TRBJ1-2, with 8 bases fitting TRBD1. Germline CDR1 SQVTM, CDR2 ANQGSEA. CDR3 length: 14 residues. With 6 bases clipped from V and 4 bases from J, the junction kept 10 bases outside the gene matches. The CDR3 sequence is CSVDTTGDGYGYTF. CDR3 coding DNA: TGCAGCGTCGATACGACAGGGGACGGCTATGGCTACACCTTC.

This chain joins TRBV19 and TRBJ1-2; 9 bases match TRBD1. Per the germline V gene, CDR1 is LNHDA and CDR2 is SQIVND (reference sequence). The V segment lost 0 bases and the J segment 4 bases; nucleotides outside the gene matches: 9. This CDR3 is built from 17 residues. The CDR3 protein is CASSIDSGQGAFYGYTF. The CDR3, as DNA: TGTGCCAGTAGTATAGACTCGGGACAGGGAGCTTTCTATGGCTACACCTTC.

This clonotype was found many times. This sequence joins TRBV20-1 and TRBJ1-1; TRBD1 matches 7 bases. This CDR3 is built from 14 residues. The germline V gene has CDR1 DFQATT and CDR2 SNEGSKA (reference sequence). Germline trimming cut 5 bases from V and 4 bases from J; bases unmatched to any gene: 10. CDR3 in amino acids: CSAPPGGAVTEAFF. The CDR3 DNA reads as TGCAGTGCTCCCCCAGGGGGAGCGGTCACTGAAGCTTTCTTT.

This clonotype was detected a few times. V gene TRBV30 combines with J gene TRBJ2-3; D might be TRBD1 or TRBD2, each matching 6 bases. The V gene lost 1 base and the J gene lost 2 bases, with 16 bases spanning the gap. CDR1 is GTSNPN, CDR2 SVGIG, per germline (reference sequence). This CDR3 spans 16 amino acids. CDR3: CAWSGGAGRNTDTQYF. CDR3 sequence (DNA): TGTGCCTGGAGTGGGGGGGCAGGGCGGAACACAGATACGCAGTATTTT.

J is TRBJ2-1 and V is TRBV4-1; D call uncertain. V gave up 1 base and J gave up 2 bases, with 12 bases separating them. The CDR3 length is 16 residues. Germline V gene data show CDR1 as MGHRA and CDR2 as YSYEKL. In nucleotides, the CDR3 is TGCGCCAGCAGCCAAGGACGACTGGAGACCTACAATGAGCAGTTCTTC. The encoded protein is CASSQGRLETYNEQFF.

V and J are TRBV10-2 and TRBJ2-1, with D perhaps given as TRBD1 or TRBD2 (5 bases each). This CDR3 contains 14 residues. V shed 4 bases and J shed 7 bases, with 14 bases lying between them. Germline assignment: CDR1 WSHSY and CDR2 SAAADI. For the CDR3, the DNA is TGCGCCAGCAGTGTTCTGGGACGGGGAAATGAGCAGTTCTTC. It specifies CASSVLGRGNEQFF.

The chain uses TRBV7-6 and TRBJ2-5; maybe TRBD2 (6 bases). V was trimmed by 0 bases and J by 4 bases, leaving 15 bases between them. The V gene's germline CDR1 is SGHVS and CDR2 FNYEAQ. The CDR3 covers 16 residues. The CDR3 DNA reads TGTGCCAGCAGCTTAGCCAGCGGCGCAGCGGGAGAGACCCAGTACTTC. Amino acid sequence: CASSLASGAAGETQYF.

This clonotype was recorded at least ten times. The chain employs TRBV28 and TRBJ2-7, with no clear D. In germline, CDR1 is MDHEN, CDR2 SYDVKM. Trimming pared 3 bases from V and 4 bases from J, leaving 7 bases between. The CDR3 length is 12 residues. The CDR3 sequence: CASSLKSYEQYF. The CDR3 DNA reads as TGTGCCAGCAGTTTGAAGAGTTACGAGCAGTACTTC.

This clonotype was seen repeatedly, ten times or more. CDR3 in amino acids: CASSNRGSVYEQYF. The CDR3 DNA is TGCGCCAGCTCCAACAGGGGTTCCGTTTACGAGCAGTACTTC. The rearrangement links TRBV5-1 to TRBJ2-7, with TRBD1 matching over 7 bases. Losses at the gene ends were 7 bases for V and 4 bases for J; bases not matched to a gene: 11. The CDR3 extends over 14 amino acids. The germline gives CDR1 SGHRS, CDR2 YFSETQ.

The chain recombines TRBV7-9 with TRBJ2-1, with 9 bases matching TRBD1. This CDR3 comprises 15 residues. Germline-derived CDR1 and CDR2 are SEHNR and FQNEAQ (reference sequence). Trimming cost V 6 bases and J 8 bases; bases outside gene matches: 11. CDR3 nucleotides: TGTGCCAGCAGTCGCGGACAGGGGAGTGTGGATGAGCAGTTCTTC. Its translation is CASSRGQGSVDEQFF.

On this clonotype itself: A much more abundant neighbour one base away suggests this may be a read error. The chain recombines TRBV5-4 with TRBJ2-7, with a weak D call TRBD2 (5 bases). CDR1 is SGHNT and CDR2 is YYREEE in the germline V gene (reference sequence). V was clipped by 4 bases and J by 0 bases, with 20 bases between them. The CDR3 spans 17 residues. The DNA of the CDR3 is TGTGCCAGCAGCCCAGGAACACGGGGATCTAACTCCTACGAGCAGTACTTC. The encoded protein is CASSPGTRGSNSYEQYF.

Concerning this clonotype: This may be a read error: a much more frequent sequence differs by one nucleotide. The chain recombines TRBV20-1 with TRBJ2-7; no clear D. The J call may be mistaken, given a closer DNA end match to TRBJ2-1. CDR1 DFQATT and CDR2 SNEGSKA come from the germline V gene (reference sequence). The CDR3 loop spans 13 amino acids. CDR3 DNA sequence: TGCAGTGCTAGAGGGCCTGGCCAATACGAGCAGTTCTTC. Translated, it gives CSARGPGQYEQFF.

This clonotype was seen a handful of times. The gene calls are TRBV12-3 or TRBV12-4 and TRBJ2-1; D remains ambiguous. The CDR3 has 12 residues. Trimming took 5 bases from V and 8 from J, leaving 10 bases between them. CDR3 residues: CASSPTPHEQFF. The CDR3 region has the DNA TGTGCCAGCAGTCCGACCCCCCATGAGCAGTTCTTC.

This clonotype appeared a few times. The chain links TRBV5-1 to TRBJ1-5, with unresolved D. Germline lookup yields CDR1 SGHRS and CDR2 YFSETQ. Trimming took off 0 bases at V and 5 bases at J, with 9 bases between the two ends. This CDR3 spans 14 amino acids. In nucleotides, the CDR3 is TGCGCCAGCAGCTTGGATACTGGGGATCAGCCCCAGCATTTT. Protein sequence: CASSLDTGDQPQHF. The full variable domain, in which reference TRBV5-1 and TRBJ1-5 provide the parts outside the CDR3, is KAGVTQTPRYLIKTRGQQVTLSCSPISGHRSVSWYQQTPGQGLQFLFEYFSETQRNKGNFPGRFSGRQFSNSRSEMNVSTLELGDSALYLCASSLDTGDQPQHFGDGTRLSIL.

This clonotype was counted ten times or more. The V call is TRBV2, the J call TRBJ2-7; no clear D gene. CDR1 and CDR2 from the germline V gene are SNHLY and FYNNEI. V dropped 1 base and J dropped 1 base, with 8 bases sitting between them. CDR3 length equals 14 residues. Here the CDR3 DNA reads TGTGCCAGCAGTGAAGATAGGCCATCCTACGAGCAGTACTTC. This sequence encodes CASSEDRPSYEQYF.

In regard to this clonotype: The junction differs from germline at one of its ends, possibly a read error. The chain joins TRBV6-2 or TRBV6-3 to TRBJ2-1; D uncertain. CDR1 MNHEY and CDR2 SVGEGT come from the germline V gene. The CDR3 is 13 amino acids. CDR3 sequence reads: CASSYLSYNKQFF. The CDR3 nucleotides read TGTGCCAGCAGTTACCTTAGTTACAATAAGCAGTTCTTC.

A few counts support this clonotype. The gene calls are TRBV6-1 and TRBJ2-1; 8 nucleotides align to TRBD1. CDR1 MNHNS and CDR2 SASEGT come from the germline V gene. The CDR3 consists of 17 residues. With V trimmed by 6 bases and J by 6 bases, 16 bases remained unmatched. CDR3 in amino acids: CASSETPTWTGFNEQFF. CDR3 nucleotides: TGTGCCAGCAGCGAGACCCCCACCTGGACAGGGTTCAATGAGCAGTTCTTC.

The chain employs TRBV7-9 and TRBJ2-7; weak D call: TRBD1 (6 bases). CDR1 SEHNR and CDR2 FQNEAQ come from the germline V gene (reference sequence). CDR3 size: 14 residues. With 4 bases removed from V and 4 bases from J, the gap between germline ends came to 14 bases. The CDR3 is CASSSKSRGYEQYF. In DNA form, the CDR3 reads TGTGCCAGCAGCTCCAAGTCCAGGGGATACGAGCAGTACTTC.

The chain joins TRBV20-1 to TRBJ2-7; D is undetermined. The CDR3 loop spans 11 amino acids. The V and J ends lost 6 bases and 0 bases respectively, with 6 bases between them. Germline V lookup: CDR1 DFQATT, CDR2 SNEGSKA (reference sequence). The CDR3 here is CSAQSSYEQYF. The CDR3 nucleotides are TGCAGTGCCCAGAGCTCCTACGAGCAGTACTTC.

This clonotype occurred many times. The gene calls are TRBV7-8 and TRBJ2-7, with a weak D call TRBD1 (6 bases). The V end was cut by 4 bases, the J end by 1 base, with 14 bases between. The CDR3 length is 15 residues. CDR1 is SGHVS, CDR2 FQNEAQ, per germline. CDR3 coding DNA: TGTGCCAGCAGCTCCGCCGGGACAAAATCCTACGAGCAGTACTTC. Translation: CASSSAGTKSYEQYF.

In the case of this clonotype: One end of the junction does not line up with germline, which may come from a read error. CDR3 loop: CANSQEPTGHQPQHF. In nucleotides, the CDR3 is TGTGCCAACAGCCAAGAACCGACAGGGCATCAGCCCCAGCATTTT. The chain recombines TRBV4-2 with TRBJ1-5, with 7 positions matching TRBD1. Per germline, CDR1 LGHNA and CDR2 YNFKEQ. The CDR3 runs 15 residues.

The count of this clonotype is one. The chain recombines TRBV5-1 with TRBJ1-5; TRBD1 matches 8 bases. The CDR3 sequence is 14 residues long. In germline, CDR1 is SGHRS, CDR2 YFSETQ. V was pared by 2 bases and J by 7 bases, with 5 bases of the junction left unmatched. The CDR3 DNA sequence: TGCGCCAGCAGCTTCAGGACAGGGAGGCAGCCCCAGCATTTT. This gives the protein CASSFRTGRQPQHF.

This clonotype was detected a few times. The CDR3, as DNA: TGCGCCAGCAGTGCACAGGGTAGACAGCCCCAGCATTTT. Translating it yields CASSAQGRQPQHF. The rearrangement uses TRBV10-2 and TRBJ1-5; TRBD1 is a possible D gene (6 bases). Trimming shortened V by 4 bases and J by 7 bases, and 11 bases separated the two germline ends. Germline CDR1 is WSHSY and CDR2 is SAAADI. The CDR3 loop spans 13 amino acids.

This clonotype was seen at least ten times. V and J are TRBV2 and TRBJ1-1; D is unresolved. This CDR3 spans 13 amino acids. CDR1 is SNHLY and CDR2 is FYNNEI in the germline V gene. V gave up 5 bases and J gave up 1 base, with 8 bases separating them. In DNA, the CDR3 is TGTGCCAGCAGTAGATTGGAGAACACTGAAGCTTTCTTT. This gives the protein CASSRLENTEAFF.